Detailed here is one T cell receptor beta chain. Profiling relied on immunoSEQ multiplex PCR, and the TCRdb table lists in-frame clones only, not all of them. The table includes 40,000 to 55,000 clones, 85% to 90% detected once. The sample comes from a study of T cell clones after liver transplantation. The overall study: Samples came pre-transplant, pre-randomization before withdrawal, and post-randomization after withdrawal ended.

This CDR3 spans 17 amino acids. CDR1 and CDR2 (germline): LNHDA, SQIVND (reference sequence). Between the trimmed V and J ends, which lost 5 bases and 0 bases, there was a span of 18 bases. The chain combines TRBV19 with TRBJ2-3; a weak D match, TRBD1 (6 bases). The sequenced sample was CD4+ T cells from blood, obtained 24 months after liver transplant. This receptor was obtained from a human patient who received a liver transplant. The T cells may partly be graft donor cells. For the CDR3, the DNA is TGTGCCAGTAGTCGGGTACCGACAGGACGGAGCACAGATACGCAGTATTTT. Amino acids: CASSRVPTGRSTDTQYF.